Below are 17 T cell receptor beta chains sequenced from a single sample in a study of shared clonotypes between healthy human individuals. The assay was immunoSEQ multiplex PCR, and TCRdb's table has in-frame clones only and misses some. Among about 2 million clones, roughly 96% were seen once, and the ten largest hold 0.1% to 0.15%. Sequencing was carried out using naive CD4+ T cells sorted from blood. Subset in this sample: CD45RA+ positively selected. The receptors come from a man between 18 and 35 years old in good health.

The chain combines TRBV5-6 with TRBJ2-1; 8 nucleotides align to TRBD2. This CDR3 region has 12 residues. V shed 4 bases, J shed 8 bases, and the junction held 2 bases outside the gene matches. Germline-derived CDR1 and CDR2 are SGHDT and YYEEEE. The CDR3 sequence is CASSRSGDEQFF. DNA for the CDR3: TGTGCCAGCAGCCGTAGCGGGGATGAGCAGTTCTTC.

V is TRBV6-1 and J is TRBJ2-7; the D gene is possibly TRBD2 (6 bases). V was cut by 4 bases and J by 3 bases, with 10 bases left in between. Germline values: CDR1 MNHNS, CDR2 SASEGT. The CDR3 is made up of 13 amino acids. Written as DNA, the CDR3 is TGTGCCAGCAGTGCCCGACTAGACTACGAGCAGTACTTC. Amino acid sequence: CASSARLDYEQYF.

The chain combines TRBV23-1 with TRBJ1-5; D is possibly TRBD1 (5 bases). TRBV23-1 is treated as an ORF (open reading frame) with a function not yet certain. The CDR3 extends over 14 amino acids. Between the trimmed V and J ends, which lost 11 bases and 2 bases, there was a span of 16 bases. The CDR3 spells CAFVGELCNQPQHF. The CDR3 DNA sequence: TGCGCCTTTGTGGGGGAACTTTGCAATCAGCCCCAGCATTTT.

The CDR3 nucleotides read TGTGCCAGCAGCATACTAGGGGGCGGCACCGGAAACACCATATATTTT. This codes for CASSILGGGTGNTIYF. The J gene is TRBJ1-3, the V gene TRBV7-9, with TRBD1 matching 7 bases. Losses at the gene ends were 5 bases for V and 4 bases for J; bases not matched to a gene: 11. Per germline, CDR1 SEHNR and CDR2 FQNEAQ (reference sequence). This CDR3 has 16 amino acids.

This clone has a single count. The V and J genes are TRBV10-3 and TRBJ1-3; 7 positions agree with TRBD1. Looked up from germline, CDR1 is ENHRY and CDR2 is SYGVKD. Trimming at V came to 5 bases and at J to 4 bases, leaving 11 bases not matched to a gene. The CDR3 contains 16 residues. CDR3 protein: CAISPNREGQGNTIYF. The CDR3 bases are TGTGCCATCAGTCCTAATCGTGAGGGACAGGGAAACACCATATATTTT.

This clone was counted once. This chain joins TRBV9 and TRBJ2-3; TRBD2 might be the D (6 bases). The CDR3 contains 16 residues. The V end was cut by 2 bases, the J end by 6 bases, with 19 bases between. CDR1 and CDR2 (germline): SGDLS, YYNGEE. CDR3: CASSVQSGLQIDTQYF. In DNA form, the CDR3 reads TGTGCCAGCAGCGTTCAATCGGGACTTCAAATCGATACGCAGTATTTT.

Regarding this clone: The same CDR3 arises from other DNA sequences in this sample as well. The genes are TRBV7-2 and TRBJ2-3; unclear D gene. The germline V gene encodes CDR1 SGHTA and CDR2 FQGNSA. The CDR3 consists of 13 residues. V lost 2 bases and J lost 2, with 5 bases in between. CDR3 DNA: TGTGCCAGCAGCTTAACGTACACAGATACGCAGTATTTT. It is translated as CASSLTYTDTQYF.

The chain is built from TRBV2 and TRBJ2-7; TRBD2 matches 7 bases. The CDR3 has 14 residues. V gave up 8 bases and J gave up 1 base; unmatched junction bases: 8. Germline loops: CDR1 SNHLY, CDR2 FYNNEI. This CDR3 reads CASASERGSYEQYF. DNA for the CDR3: TGTGCCAGCGCGTCGGAGCGGGGTTCCTACGAGCAGTACTTC.

In this sample, this clone turned up once. J is TRBJ2-1 and V is TRBV6-5, with TRBD1 as a possible D gene (6 bases). Per germline, CDR1 MNHEY and CDR2 SVGAGI. Between the trimmed V and J ends, which lost 2 bases and 12 bases, there was a span of 11 bases. The CDR3 spans 12 residues. The CDR3 region has the DNA TGTGCCAGCAGTTACGGGGGCGGAGGGCAGTTCTTC. Encoded protein: CASSYGGGGQFF.

This clone was seen only once. The rearrangement uses TRBV6-5 and TRBJ2-5; 8 bases align to TRBD1. The germline gives CDR1 MNHEY, CDR2 SVGAGI. V was pared by 3 bases and J by 1 base, with 7 bases of the junction left unmatched. The CDR3 extends over 16 amino acids. CDR3 in DNA: TGTGCCAGCAGTTATGGGACAGGTTTTTCCCAAGAGACCCAGTACTTC. It codes for CASSYGTGFSQETQYF.

The V call is TRBV6-5, the J call TRBJ1-1; D is uncertain. CDR1 is MNHEY, CDR2 SVGAGI, per germline. The CDR3 runs to 13 residues. Trimming removed 5 bases from V and 1 base from J, with 8 bases in between. This CDR3 is CASSQTPNTEAFF. CDR3 bases: TGTGCCAGCAGTCAGACACCGAACACTGAAGCTTTCTTT.

The rearrangement links TRBV2 to TRBJ2-2; either TRBD1 or TRBD2 may fit D (5 bases each). V lost 1 base, J lost 7 bases, and 7 bases lay in between. The CDR3 length is 13 residues. Germline CDR1 reads SNHLY; CDR2 reads FYNNEI. CDR3 in DNA: TGTGCCAGCAGTGAAGTTGGGGGCGGGGAGCTGTTTTTT. Its protein is CASSEVGGGELFF.

For this clone: Additional DNA sequences in this sample encode the identical CDR3. V and J are TRBV4-1 and TRBJ1-6; D remains ambiguous. Looked up from germline, CDR1 is MGHRA and CDR2 is YSYEKL. Trimming took 0 bases from V and 4 from J, leaving 10 bases between them. The CDR3 contains 16 residues. The CDR3 nucleotides read TGCGCCAGCAGCCAAGACCGTGGGTATTATAATTCACCCCTCCACTTT. Encoded protein: CASSQDRGYYNSPLHF.

The J gene is TRBJ2-5, the V gene TRBV7-9; D is unresolved. The V end lost 5 bases, the J end lost 0 bases, and 7 bases lay between the germline ends. CDR3 length: 13 residues. CDR1 is SEHNR and CDR2 is FQNEAQ in the germline V gene (reference sequence). CDR3 amino acids: CASSPRHQETQYF. CDR3 bases: TGTGCCAGCAGCCCCCGGCACCAAGAGACCCAGTACTTC.

With regard to this clone: This same CDR3 is encoded by further DNA sequences in the sample. The V call is TRBV9, the J call TRBJ2-2; possible D gene TRBD2, 5 bases. The CDR3 runs 15 residues. Germline loops: CDR1 SGDLS, CDR2 YYNGEE. Trimming took off 2 bases at V and 0 bases at J, with 8 bases between the two ends. The CDR3 region has the DNA TGTGCCAGCAGCGTCCTAGCCACGAACACCGGGGAGCTGTTTTTT. It translates to CASSVLATNTGELFF.

This rearrangement joins TRBV7-2 to TRBJ2-1, with 7 bases lining up with TRBD2. V lost 5 bases to trimming and J lost 0 bases; unmatched junction nucleotides: 7. The CDR3 runs 16 residues. CDR1 SGHTA and CDR2 FQGNSA come from the germline V gene. CDR3 sequence: CASSRLAESSYNEQFF. For the CDR3, the DNA is TGTGCCAGCAGCAGGCTAGCGGAGAGCTCCTACAATGAGCAGTTCTTC.

About this clone itself: Different DNA sequences within this sample yield the same CDR3. The V and J genes are TRBV7-2 and TRBJ2-7, with TRBD2 identical over 9 bases. The CDR3 loop spans 15 amino acids. Germline V lookup: CDR1 SGHTA, CDR2 FQGNSA. The V segment lost 1 base and the J segment 3 bases; nucleotides outside the gene matches: 4. CDR3 DNA sequence: TGTGCCAGCAGCTTAGGGCTAGCGGGAATCTACGAGCAGTACTTC. As protein: CASSLGLAGIYEQYF.